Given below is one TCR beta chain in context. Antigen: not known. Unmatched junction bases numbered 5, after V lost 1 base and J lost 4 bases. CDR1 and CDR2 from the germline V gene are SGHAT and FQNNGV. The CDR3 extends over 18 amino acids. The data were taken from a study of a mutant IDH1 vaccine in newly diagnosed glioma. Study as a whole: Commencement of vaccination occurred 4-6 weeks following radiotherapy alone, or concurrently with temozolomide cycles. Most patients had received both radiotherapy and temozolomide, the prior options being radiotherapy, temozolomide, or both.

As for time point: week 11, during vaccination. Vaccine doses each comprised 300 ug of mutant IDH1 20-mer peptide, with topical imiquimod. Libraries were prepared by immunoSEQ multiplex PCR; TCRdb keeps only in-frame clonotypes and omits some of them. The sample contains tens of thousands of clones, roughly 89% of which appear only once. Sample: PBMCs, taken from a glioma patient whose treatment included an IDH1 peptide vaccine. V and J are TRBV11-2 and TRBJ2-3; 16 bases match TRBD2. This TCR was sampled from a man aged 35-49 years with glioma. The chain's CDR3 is CASSLVGTSGREADTQYF. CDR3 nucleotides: TGTGCCAGCAGCTTAGTGGGGACTAGCGGGAGGGAGGCAGATACGCAGTATTTT.